One sample yielded the 24 T cell receptor beta chains listed below, sequenced in a study of early T cells in non-severe SARS-CoV-2 infection. TCRdb itself ran the 5' RACE reads through MiXCR, one entry per CDR3 protein. The sample records just over 70,000 distinct CDR3 sequences, 9.5% to 15% being singletons. Sequencing was done on a sample of whole blood. Source of these receptors: an adult who was a healthcare worker with PCR-confirmed SARS-CoV-2 infection or an uninfected control (not recorded which).

This sequence joins TRBV28 and TRBJ2-3; no clear D gene. Deletions cut 5 bases from V and 3 bases from J, with 12 bases between. The germline CDR1 and CDR2 sequences are MDHEN and SYDVKM. The CDR3 is 14 residues long. DNA for the CDR3: TGTGCCAGCAGTCTTAAGGTCGAGACAGATACGCAGTATTTT. Protein product: CASSLKVETDTQYF.

This clonotype was recorded many times. The V gene is TRBV5-5, the J gene TRBJ1-1, with TRBD1 identical over 8 bases. V lost 5 bases to trimming and J lost 5 bases; unmatched junction nucleotides: 8. The germline V gene encodes CDR1 SGHKS and CDR2 YYEKEE (reference sequence). CDR3 length: 14 residues. The chain's CDR3 is CASRIQGARTEAFF. DNA for the CDR3: TGTGCCAGCAGGATTCAGGGGGCGAGGACTGAAGCTTTCTTT.

This clonotype has ten or more counts. CDR3 in DNA: TGTGCCAGTCGAGACAGGGGCTATAGCAATCAGCCCCAGCATTTT. It yields the protein CASRDRGYSNQPQHF. V gene TRBV19 combines with J gene TRBJ1-5; 8 bases are a match to TRBD1. Trimming removed 8 bases from V and 0 bases from J; junction bases left unmatched: 6. The germline V gene has CDR1 LNHDA and CDR2 SQIVND (reference sequence). The CDR3 contains 15 residues.

This clonotype was observed many times. The CDR3 DNA reads TGCAGTGCCCGGGAGGGGTCCTACAATGAGCAGTTCTTC. It encodes CSAREGSYNEQFF. The chain employs TRBV20-1 and TRBJ2-1, with TRBD2 identical over 8 bases. The length of the CDR3 is 13 residues. Per the germline V gene, CDR1 is DFQATT and CDR2 is SNEGSKA (reference sequence). The junction had 2 bases not matched to a gene; V was cut back by 6 bases and J by 1 base.

This clonotype was detected ten times or more. One end of the junction varies from germline; a read error may be responsible. This chain connects TRBV19 to TRBJ2-4, with D tentatively TRBD2 (5 bases). The CDR3 contains 13 residues. The V gene's germline CDR1 is LNHDA and CDR2 SQIVND (reference sequence). As DNA, the CDR3 is TGTGCTAGTAGGCGGGCAGGAGCGCACATTCAGTACTTC. Translated, it gives CASRRAGAHIQYF.

This clonotype was seen a handful of times. The rearrangement uses TRBV28 and TRBJ2-1; D unclear. The germline V gene encodes CDR1 MDHEN and CDR2 SYDVKM. This CDR3 is 13 amino acids long. V lost 8 bases and J 0 bases, leaving 8 bases between the germline ends. As DNA, the CDR3 is TGTGCCAGCTTCTTGAGCTCCTACAATGAGCAGTTCTTC. This encodes CASFLSSYNEQFF.

This clonotype was observed at least ten times. The chain recombines TRBV12-3 or TRBV12-4 with TRBJ2-3; 12 nucleotides agree with TRBD2. Trimming cost V 6 bases and J 3 bases; bases outside gene matches: 10. This CDR3 has 17 residues. The CDR3 DNA follows: TGTGCCAGCAGGCCACGCGGACTAGCGGGGACAACAGATACGCAGTATTTT. It codes for CASRPRGLAGTTDTQYF.

This clonotype showed up many times. In nucleotides, the CDR3 is TGCGCCAGCAGATGGGGACCGGAGGGGTTTTATGGCTACACCTTC. Translated, it gives CASRWGPEGFYGYTF. This rearrangement joins TRBV5-1 to TRBJ1-2; TRBD1 is a possible D gene (5 bases). CDR1 SGHRS and CDR2 YFSETQ come from the germline V gene. Trimming removed 5 bases at V and 5 bases at J, with 19 bases between. The CDR3 is 15 residues long.

This clonotype has at least ten counts. The chain carries TRBV28 and TRBJ2-5; D possibly corresponds to TRBD1 (6 bases). Germline lookup yields CDR1 MDHEN and CDR2 SYDVKM. Trimming took 3 bases from V and 10 from J, leaving 9 bases between them. This CDR3 comprises 11 residues. DNA for the CDR3: TGTGCCAGCAGTTTCCCAGGGGTCCAGTACTTC. Its protein product is CASSFPGVQYF.

Many counts were recorded for this clonotype. This chain uses TRBV24-1 with TRBJ2-2; 9 bases map to TRBD1. The CDR3 length is 14 residues. Germline V gives CDR1 KGHDR, CDR2 SFDVKD. The V and J ends lost 9 bases and 3 bases, in that order; junction bases with no gene match: 4. The CDR3 is CATRGDRDTGELFF. The CDR3 region has the DNA TGTGCCACCCGTGGGGACAGGGACACCGGGGAGCTGTTTTTT.

This clonotype was recorded many times. This chain connects TRBV28 to TRBJ2-4; 10 bases fit TRBD2. Germline values: CDR1 MDHEN, CDR2 SYDVKM. The ends lost 6 bases at V and 7 bases at J; junction bases unmatched: 9. This CDR3 has 15 residues. The CDR3 loop is CASSWGLAGVNIQYF. CDR3 nucleotides: TGTGCCAGCAGCTGGGGGCTAGCGGGAGTGAACATTCAGTACTTC.

This clonotype occurred many times. The V call is TRBV28, the J call TRBJ2-7; unclear D gene. The CDR3 consists of 14 residues. Germline V gives CDR1 MDHEN, CDR2 SYDVKM. V was cut by 6 bases and J by 6 bases, with 18 bases left in between. CDR3 region: CASRMNKDFAEQYF. CDR3 DNA: TGTGCCAGCAGGATGAATAAAGATTTCGCCGAGCAGTACTTC.

This clonotype was seen many times. The gene calls are TRBV12-3 or TRBV12-4 and TRBJ2-3; 7 positions match TRBD2. The CDR3 runs 14 residues. The V gene end was trimmed by 6 bases and the J gene end by 6 bases; junction bases not matched to a gene: 9. The CDR3, as DNA: TGTGCCAGCAGGACCGGGCAAGCGGGGGATACGCAGTATTTT. Protein product: CASRTGQAGDTQYF.

This clonotype occurred many times. V usage is TRBV12-3 or TRBV12-4 and J usage is TRBJ1-2, with D possibly being TRBD1 (5 bases). The ends were cut back, 3 bases at V and 2 bases at J, with 10 bases in the middle. The CDR3 has 14 residues. The CDR3 sequence: CASSLGGSNYGYTF. The CDR3 DNA reads TGTGCCAGCAGTTTGGGGGGATCGAACTATGGCTACACCTTC.

At least ten counts were recorded for this clonotype. This chain links TRBV2 with TRBJ1-3, with 7 bases matching TRBD1. Germline CDR1 SNHLY, CDR2 FYNNEI. V lost 5 bases, J lost 4 bases, and 2 bases stayed unmatched. This CDR3 comprises 13 residues. The CDR3 region has the DNA TGTGCCAGCAGTCGGGACAGAGGAAACACCATATATTTT. Protein product: CASSRDRGNTIYF. Together with reference TRBV2 and TRBJ1-3, the CDR3 gives the full variable domain: EPEVTQTPSHQVTQMGQEVILRCVPISNHLYFYWYRQILGQKVEFLVSFYNNEISEKSEIFDDQFSVERPDGSNFTLKIRSTKLEDSAMYFCASSRDRGNTIYFGEGSWLTVV.

This clonotype was seen ten or more times. This rearrangement joins TRBV20-1 to TRBJ2-7, with D perhaps matching TRBD1 (6 bases). This CDR3 has 14 residues. V gave up 0 bases and J gave up 5 bases, with 14 bases separating them. Germline-derived CDR1 and CDR2 are DFQATT and SNEGSKA (reference sequence). CDR3 nucleotides: TGCAGTGCTAGAGATCTTTACAGGGTGGACGAGCAGTACTTC. Translating gives CSARDLYRVDEQYF.

This clonotype was counted many times. V is TRBV30 and J is TRBJ1-5, with D possibly TRBD1 on 6 matching bases. V was pared by 3 bases and J by 5 bases, with 20 bases between. This CDR3 comprises 16 residues. The germline V gene has CDR1 GTSNPN and CDR2 SVGIG (reference sequence). This CDR3 reads CAWRPKQGRGYQPQHF. The DNA for the CDR3 is TGTGCCTGGAGACCCAAACAGGGCCGCGGTTATCAGCCCCAGCATTTT.

Many counts were recorded for this clonotype. The chain recombines TRBV29-1 with TRBJ1-1; D remains ambiguous. The CDR3 length is 14 residues. With 3 bases removed from V and 0 bases from J, the gap between germline ends came to 11 bases. Germline lookup yields CDR1 SQVTM and CDR2 ANQGSEA. The CDR3 DNA is TGCAGCGTTGAGCCGGCAGGCGTGAACACTGAAGCTTTCTTT. Amino acids: CSVEPAGVNTEAFF.

This clonotype was seen at least ten times. The chain combines TRBV7-9 with TRBJ1-1; 7 positions agree with TRBD1. V dropped 5 bases and J dropped 5; count of bases not matched to a gene: 2. Germline values: CDR1 SEHNR, CDR2 FQNEAQ (reference sequence). CDR3 size: 12 residues. The CDR3 region is CASSPGGTEAFF. The CDR3 nucleotides read TGTGCCAGCAGCCCAGGGGGGACTGAAGCTTTCTTT.

This clonotype was detected many times. This chain uses TRBV3-1 with TRBJ2-1; possible D gene TRBD2, 6 bases. CDR3 size: 15 residues. The V gene lost 6 bases and the J gene lost 5 bases, with 17 bases spanning the gap. Germline V CDR1 and CDR2: LGHDT, YNNKEL (reference sequence). CDR3 sequence reads: CASSLPGLNHNEQFF. For the CDR3, the DNA is TGTGCCAGCAGTTTACCGGGACTCAACCACAATGAGCAGTTCTTC.

In its sample, this clonotype was seen many times. The V and J genes are TRBV2 and TRBJ2-7, with 7 bases lining up with TRBD1. The CDR3 has 16 amino acids. The J segment lost 0 bases and the V segment lost 3 bases, leaving 8 bases of the junction unmatched. Germline CDR1 is SNHLY and CDR2 is FYNNEI. CDR3 residues: CASSDPLTGSSYEQYF. DNA of the CDR3: TGTGCCAGCAGTGATCCCCTGACAGGGTCCTCCTACGAGCAGTACTTC.

This clonotype was observed many times. The chain recombines TRBV5-6 with TRBJ1-6, with D perhaps matching TRBD1 (5 bases). The CDR3 contains 14 residues. V was cut by 6 bases and J by 7 bases, with 14 bases left in between. Germline-derived CDR1 and CDR2 are SGHDT and YYEEEE. CDR3 DNA sequence: TGTGCCAGCAAGCCGGGGCTAATGAATTCACCCCTCCACTTT. This sequence encodes CASKPGLMNSPLHF.

This clonotype has ten or more counts. DNA of the CDR3: TGTGCCTGGAGACGGGAGTTTAACACCGGGGAGCTGTTTTTT. Translated: CAWRREFNTGELFF. The chain recombines TRBV30 with TRBJ2-2, with D tentatively TRBD2 (6 bases). The CDR3 is 14 residues long. The germline gives CDR1 GTSNPN, CDR2 SVGIG (reference sequence). The germline V and J ends were trimmed by 3 bases and 2 bases, with 10 bases remaining between them.

Here the CDR3 DNA reads TGTGCCAGCAATCTTTACTATAACTACGAGCAGTACTTC. It codes for CASNLYYNYEQYF. The chain employs TRBV6-6 and TRBJ2-7; D ambiguous. The germline gives CDR1 MNHNY, CDR2 SVGAGI (reference sequence). This CDR3 region has 13 residues. V was pared by 7 bases and J by 3 bases, with 13 bases between.